This T cell receptor beta chain was sequenced during a study of blood T cell repertoires in COVID-19. Across the study: Both acute and convalescent COVID-19 samples were obtained from the United States, Italy and Spain. Sources were T cells, B-cell-depleted T cells, or PBMCs; the material itself was cDNA or gDNA.

In the original workflow: Amplified reference gene primers provided the basis for estimating nucleated cell counts. The method was immunoSEQ multiplex PCR; TCRdb's version includes in-frame clones alone and lacks a portion of them. The V and J calls and clone size come from that table; D and trimming were worked out from the DNA. The sample contains 200,000 or so clones, over 80% of which appear only once. The germline V and J ends were trimmed by 4 bases and 5 bases, with 14 bases remaining between them. There are 14 residues in the CDR3. Germline V gene sequence: CDR1 LNHDA, CDR2 SQIVND (reference sequence).

This receptor was obtained from a human donor in a cohort sampled during active COVID-19. The chain couples TRBV19 to TRBJ2-5, with a tentative D call TRBD1 (5 bases). Material for sequencing was peripheral blood. CDR3 in DNA: TGTGCCAGTAGTAACCAGGGTAAGGGGGAGACCCAGTACTTC. Translating it yields CASSNQGKGETQYF.